Each of the 14 T cell receptor beta chains below was sequenced from the same sample in a study of blood T cell repertoires in COVID-19. Using immunoSEQ multiplex PCR, the repertoire was profiled, and TCRdb retains in-frame clones only, with some absent. Of approximately 290,000 clones listed, nearly 90% are singletons. What was sequenced was PBMCs or T cells enriched from blood (not recorded which). All receptors derive from a woman younger than 35 with acute COVID-19.

The chain uses TRBV12-2 and TRBJ1-2; the D call of TRBD1 is as the table states it, not checked on the DNA. TRBV12-2 is listed as a pseudogene. There are 15 residues in the CDR3. The CDR3 nucleotides are TGTGCAAGTCCCATTCCCAGGAACCTGAACTATGGCTACACCTTC. Translating it yields CASPIPRNLNYGYTF.

The rearrangement links TRBV20-1 to TRBJ2-1; 12 positions agree with TRBD2. The V segment lost 3 bases and the J segment 7 bases; nucleotides outside the gene matches: 7. From germline, CDR1 is DFQATT and CDR2 SNEGSKA (reference sequence). CDR3 length: 15 residues. CDR3 sequence reads: CSASETSGRRNEQFF. Here the CDR3 DNA reads TGCAGTGCTAGTGAAACTAGCGGGAGGAGAAATGAGCAGTTCTTC.

The rearrangement links TRBV18 to TRBJ1-4, with 9 bases lining up with TRBD1. Per germline, CDR1 KGHSH and CDR2 LQKENI. V lost 4 bases and J lost 10; bases outside the gene matches: 10. This CDR3 is 15 amino acids long. The CDR3 is CASSLGPGTGSKLFF. The CDR3 DNA sequence: TGTGCCAGCTCACTCGGACCGGGGACAGGGTCAAAACTGTTTTTT.

This clone was seen a single time. The V gene is TRBV18, the J gene TRBJ2-4; D call uncertain. V was cut by 3 bases and J by 3 bases, with 9 bases left in between. Per germline, CDR1 KGHSH and CDR2 LQKENI. The CDR3 is 14 amino acids. The CDR3 is CASSPPGVKNIQYF. DNA for the CDR3: TGTGCCAGCTCACCCCCCGGTGTCAAAAACATTCAGTACTTC.

The V call is TRBV28, the J call TRBJ1-1; D perhaps matches TRBD1 (5 bases). Germline CDR1 is MDHEN and CDR2 is SYDVKM. The CDR3 contains 13 residues. Between the trimmed V and J ends, which lost 8 bases and 6 bases, there was a span of 16 bases. The CDR3 protein is CASLGPNFSEAFF. As DNA, the CDR3 is TGTGCCAGCCTGGGGCCGAATTTTTCTGAAGCTTTCTTT.

The chain joins TRBV9 to TRBJ2-7, with D possibly TRBD2 on 7 matching bases. There are 16 residues in the CDR3. Per the germline V gene, CDR1 is SGDLS and CDR2 is YYNGEE. The V end was cut by 0 bases, the J end by 6 bases, with 19 bases between. Written as DNA, the CDR3 is TGTGCCAGCAGCGTAGGGGCGGGAGTCGGGGGGCGCGAGCAGTACTTC. Translated: CASSVGAGVGGREQYF. The complete variable domain, with remaining parts taken from reference TRBV9 and TRBJ2-7, reads DSGVTQTPKHLITATGQRVTLRCSPRSGDLSVYWYQQSLDQGLQFLIQYYNGEERAKGNILERFSAQQFPDLHSELNLSSLELGDSALYFCASSVGAGVGGREQYFGPGTRLTVT.

Notes on this clone: The junction and the germline gene differ at one end; a read error may be behind it. V gene TRBV5-1 combines with J gene TRBJ1-5; tentatively, D is TRBD1 (6 bases). The CDR3 totals 14 residues. CDR1 is SGHRS and CDR2 is YFSETQ in the germline V gene. The CDR3 nucleotides are TGCGCCAGCAGTTTGGGTCAGGGGAGTCAGCCCCAGCATTTT. Its translation is CASSLGQGSQPQHF.

The CDR3 DNA reads as TGCAGTGCTAGTGTTCAGGGTCCACGCGGCTACACCTTC. This codes for CSASVQGPRGYTF. The chain carries TRBV20-1 and TRBJ1-2; D is perhaps TRBD1 (5 bases). Germline V lookup: CDR1 DFQATT, CDR2 SNEGSKA (reference sequence). V lost 3 bases, J lost 8 bases, and 16 bases lay in between. The CDR3 runs 13 residues.

This chain uses TRBV3-1 (or the pseudogene TRBV3-2) with TRBJ1-5; D gene ambiguous. This CDR3 is built from 16 residues. CDR1 LGHDT and CDR2 YNNKEL come from the germline V gene (reference sequence). V lost 4 bases, J lost 0 bases, and 13 bases lay in between. CDR3 region: CASSPSHGVSNQPQHF. The CDR3 DNA is TGTGCCAGCAGCCCATCCCACGGGGTTAGCAATCAGCCCCAGCATTTT.

This clone came up a few times. This chain connects TRBV6-5 to TRBJ1-3, with D uncertain. This CDR3 comprises 13 residues. Germline assignment: CDR1 MNHEY and CDR2 SVGAGI. V was pared by 9 bases and J by 1 base, with 10 bases between. DNA for the CDR3: TGTGCCAGGGGGAGATCGTCTGGAAACACCATATATTTT. It is translated as CARGRSSGNTIYF.

The chain joins TRBV19 to TRBJ2-7, with 14 bases aligning to TRBD2. CDR3 length equals 16 residues. CDR1 and CDR2 (germline): LNHDA, SQIVND (reference sequence). Unmatched junction bases numbered 7, after V lost 5 bases and J lost 4 bases. Here the CDR3 DNA reads TGTGCCAGTAGTTCCGGGACTAGCGGGAGTTGGTACGAGCAGTACTTC. The encoded protein is CASSSGTSGSWYEQYF.

This clone is a singleton in its sample. CDR3 residues: CASSTGSGSLNSPLHF. CDR3 bases: TGTGCCAGCAGCACCGGTAGTGGGAGCCTTAATTCACCCCTCCACTTT. This sequence joins TRBV5-4 and TRBJ1-6; no clear D. V lost 4 bases to trimming and J lost 6 bases, with 17 bases between them. Germline V gives CDR1 SGHNT, CDR2 YYREEE (reference sequence). The CDR3 sequence is 16 residues long.

The table lists this clone with a few counts. The rearrangement uses TRBV7-9 and TRBJ2-7; a weak D match, TRBD1 (5 bases). The CDR3 is made up of 13 amino acids. The germline gives CDR1 SEHNR, CDR2 FQNEAQ (reference sequence). Trimming took off 4 bases at V and 2 bases at J, with 9 bases between the two ends. CDR3 region: CASSSAGPYEQYF. For the CDR3, the DNA is TGTGCCAGCAGCTCGGCAGGGCCCTACGAGCAGTACTTC.

The chain employs TRBV19 and TRBJ2-7, with 8 bases identical to TRBD2. The junction had 3 bases not matched to a gene; V was cut back by 2 bases and J by 3 bases. Germline V gives CDR1 LNHDA, CDR2 SQIVND (reference sequence). The CDR3 extends over 14 amino acids. This CDR3 reads CASSISGSGYEQYF. In DNA, the CDR3 is TGTGCCAGTAGTATAAGCGGGAGTGGCTACGAGCAGTACTTC.